This T cell receptor (beta chain) was recovered during a study of blood T cell repertoires in COVID-19. Turning to the study itself: The United States, Italy and Spain supplied acute and convalescent COVID-19 samples. The cDNA or gDNA used as material had been derived from T cells, B-cell-depleted T cells, or PBMCs.

This clone has a handful of counts. Followed longitudinally, the Seattle patients had been enrolled during active infection. The data were produced by immunoSEQ multiplex PCR, yet TCRdb's version contains in-frame clones alone and is incomplete. Here the sample spans some 400,000 clones, around 87% being singletons. The TCR comes from a woman aged 55-70 years with COVID-19, enrolled during active disease. Sequenced input: peripheral blood.

The CDR3 coding sequence is TGTGCCAGCCGCAGGGTCTCCGATCAGCCCCAGCATTTT. This sequence encodes CASRRVSDQPQHF. The V gene is TRBV27, the J gene TRBJ1-5, with D possibly matching TRBD1 (5 bases). Trimming took off 8 bases at V and 5 bases at J, with 13 bases between the two ends. The CDR3 loop spans 13 amino acids. In germline, CDR1 is MNHEY, CDR2 SMNVEV (reference sequence).